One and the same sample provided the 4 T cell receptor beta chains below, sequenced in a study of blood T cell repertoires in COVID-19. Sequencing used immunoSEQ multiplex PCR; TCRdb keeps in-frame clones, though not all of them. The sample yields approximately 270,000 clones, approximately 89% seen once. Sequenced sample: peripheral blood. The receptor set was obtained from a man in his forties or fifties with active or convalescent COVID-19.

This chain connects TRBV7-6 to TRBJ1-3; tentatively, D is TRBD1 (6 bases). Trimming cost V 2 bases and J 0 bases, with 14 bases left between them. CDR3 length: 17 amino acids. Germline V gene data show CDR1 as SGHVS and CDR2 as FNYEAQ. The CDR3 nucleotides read TGTGCCAGCAGCTTAACGGACAGCCGAATCTCTGGAAACACCATATATTTT. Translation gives CASSLTDSRISGNTIYF.

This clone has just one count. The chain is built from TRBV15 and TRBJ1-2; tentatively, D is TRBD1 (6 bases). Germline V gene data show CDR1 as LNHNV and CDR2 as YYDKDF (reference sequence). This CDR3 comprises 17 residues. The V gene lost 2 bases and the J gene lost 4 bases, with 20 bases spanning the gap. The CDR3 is CATSRQVGGRGAYGYTF. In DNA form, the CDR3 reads TGTGCCACCAGCAGACAGGTCGGGGGGCGGGGGGCCTATGGCTACACCTTC.

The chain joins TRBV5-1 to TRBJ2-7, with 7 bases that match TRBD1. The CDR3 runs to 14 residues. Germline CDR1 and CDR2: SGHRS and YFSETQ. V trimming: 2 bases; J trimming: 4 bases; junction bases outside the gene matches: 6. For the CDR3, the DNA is TGCGCCAGCAGCTTTACAGGGGAGAGGTACGAGCAGTACTTC. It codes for CASSFTGERYEQYF.

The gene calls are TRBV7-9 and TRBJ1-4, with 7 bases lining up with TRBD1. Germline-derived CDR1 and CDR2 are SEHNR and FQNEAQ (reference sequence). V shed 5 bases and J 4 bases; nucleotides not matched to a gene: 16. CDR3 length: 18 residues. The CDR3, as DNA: TGTGCCAGCAGCCCCCGATCAAACAGGGGCGTGGGTAATGAAAAACTGTTTTTT. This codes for CASSPRSNRGVGNEKLFF.